This T cell receptor (beta chain) came from a study of PD-1 blockade in classical Hodgkin lymphoma. The wider study: Treatment was intravenous nivolumab, 3 mg/kg every 2 weeks, until progression. Points from the study as a whole: The study found that TCR diversity rose significantly by C4D1 in CD4+ but not CD8+ cells. Patients who responded completely had about the same baseline diversity as newly diagnosed patients. Initiation of nivolumab under 1 year after ASCT led to exclusion of patients.

Comments on this clone: What it recognizes is unknown.

Repertoires were generated with immunoSEQ multiplex PCR, while TCRdb's copy carries only in-frame clones and drops some. The repertoire consists of 10,000 to 14,000 clones, with approximately 84% occurring once and the leading ten covering roughly 6%. Germline-derived CDR1 and CDR2 are SNHLY and FYNNEI. V was pared by 1 base and J by 7 bases, with 10 bases between. This CDR3 region has 14 residues. Every one of the patients relapsed after autologous stem cell transplantation (brentuximab vedotin exposure was variable). The chain joins TRBV2 to TRBJ1-4, with D hard to call. This TCR was recovered from a human donor with classical Hodgkin lymphoma. The source material was peripheral blood mononuclear cells (PBMCs), sampled before the second cycle of nivolumab. CDR3 amino acids: CASSEGQDTEKLFF. The CDR3 nucleotides read TGTGCCAGCAGTGAAGGGCAGGATACTGAAAAACTGTTTTTT.